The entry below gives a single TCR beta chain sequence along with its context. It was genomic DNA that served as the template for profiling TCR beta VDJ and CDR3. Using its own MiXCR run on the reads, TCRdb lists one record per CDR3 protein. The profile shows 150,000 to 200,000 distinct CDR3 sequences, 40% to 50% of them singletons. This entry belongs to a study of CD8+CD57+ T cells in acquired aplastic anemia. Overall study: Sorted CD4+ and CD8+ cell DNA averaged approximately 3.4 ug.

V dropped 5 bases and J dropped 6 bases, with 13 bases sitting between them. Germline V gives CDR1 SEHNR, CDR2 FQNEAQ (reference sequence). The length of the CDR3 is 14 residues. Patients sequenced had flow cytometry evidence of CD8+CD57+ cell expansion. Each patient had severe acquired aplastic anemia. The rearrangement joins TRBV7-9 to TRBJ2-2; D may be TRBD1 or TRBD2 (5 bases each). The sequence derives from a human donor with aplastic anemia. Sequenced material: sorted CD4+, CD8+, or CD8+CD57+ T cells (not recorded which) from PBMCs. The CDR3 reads CASSPWGKAGELFF. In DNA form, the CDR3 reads TGTGCCAGCAGCCCTTGGGGGAAGGCCGGGGAGCTGTTTTTT. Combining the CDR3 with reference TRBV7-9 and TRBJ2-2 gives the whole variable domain DTGVSQNPRHKITKRGQNVTFRCDPISEHNRLYWYRQTLGQGPEFLTYFQNEAQLEKSRLLSDRFSAERPKGSFSTLEIQRTEQGDSAMYLCASSPWGKAGELFFGEGSRLTVL.